This TCR beta chain came from a study of early T cells in non-severe SARS-CoV-2 infection. Unique molecular identifiers were attached to individual cDNA molecules. One entry per CDR3 protein results from TCRdb running MiXCR on the 5' RACE reads. The table records 55,000 to 65,000 distinct CDR3 sequences, approximately 9% of them present only once. CDR3 length: 16 residues. Germline V gene lookup returns CDR1 SGHTA and CDR2 FQGTGA. The V gene end was trimmed by 1 base and the J gene end by 0 bases; junction bases not matched to a gene: 4. This clonotype has a handful of counts. The sequence came from an adult who was a healthcare worker with PCR-confirmed SARS-CoV-2 infection or an uninfected control (not recorded which). Input material: whole blood. This chain links TRBV7-3 with TRBJ2-3, with TRBD2 matching over 7 bases. CDR3 protein: CASSLRASGSTDTQYF. Written as DNA, the CDR3 is TGTGCCAGCAGCTTAAGGGCTAGCGGAAGCACAGATACGCAGTATTTT.